This is a list of T cell receptor beta chains from one sample in a study of memory CD4+ T cells and cytomegalovirus serostatus. TCRdb's copy holds only in-frame clones and misses some; the assay was immunoSEQ multiplex PCR. In the table there are some 54,000 clones, around 80% of which are singletons. The material sequenced was memory CD4+ T cells from blood. The receptors stem from an adult in good health and CMV-seropositive. CDR3s include the opening cysteine and the closing phenylalanine or tryptophan. A D gene is named only where the DNA matches it firmly. Not every row has a clone size; where given, it reads once, few, many or a size class.

D	size	V	J	CDR3	DNA
TRBD2	NA	TRBV19	TRBJ2-7	CASSMRASGGYEQYF	TGTGCCAGTAGTATGCGGGCTAGCGGGGGGTACGAGCAGTACTTC
NA	NA	TRBV5-1	TRBJ2-5	CASSFEETQYF	TGTGCCAGCAGCTTTGAGGAGACCCAGTACTTC
TRBD1	NA	TRBV4-1	TRBJ1-6	CASSPSSTGGNNSPLHF	TGCGCCAGCAGCCCTTCATCAACAGGGGGCAATAATTCACCCCTCCACTTT
TRBD1	once	TRBV11-1	TRBJ2-3	CASSRAGTGVTDTQYF	TGTGCCAGCAGCCGGGCCGGGACAGGGGTGACAGATACGCAGTATTTT
TRBD2	NA	TRBV5-6	TRBJ2-1	CASSGLAGGPTGNEQFF	TGTGCCAGCAGTGGACTAGCGGGAGGGCCTACGGGGAATGAGCAGTTCTTC
TRBD1	NA	TRBV7-8	TRBJ2-5	CASSATGGGQYF	TGTGCCAGCAGCGCAACAGGGGGCGGGCAGTACTTC
NA	NA	TRBV18	TRBJ2-3	CATRTSDTQYF	TGTGCCACCCGGACTTCGGATACGCAGTATTTT
TRBD1	few	TRBV4-2	TRBJ1-1	CASSRGQGNTEAFF	TGTGCCAGCAGCCGAGGACAGGGGAACACTGAAGCTTTCTTT
TRBD2	NA	TRBV7-2	TRBJ2-7	CASSLSGRAGEQYF	TGTGCCAGCAGCCTTAGCGGGAGGGCCGGGGAGCAGTACTTC
TRBD1	NA	TRBV5-8	TRBJ2-3	CASRRDRGPQRTDTQYF	TGTGCCAGCAGGCGGGACAGGGGCCCTCAACGCACAGATACGCAGTATTTT
TRBD1	NA	TRBV7-9	TRBJ1-1	CASSLSGGITEAFF	TGTGCCAGCAGCCTTTCAGGGGGGATCACTGAAGCTTTCTTT
NA	few	TRBV2	TRBJ2-4	CASSGQPLAKNIQYF	TGTGCCAGCAGTGGGCAGCCGCTAGCCAAAAACATTCAGTACTTC
NA	NA	TRBV5-1	TRBJ1-1	CASSWHRGNTEAFF	TGCGCCAGCAGCTGGCACCGGGGGAACACTGAAGCTTTCTTT
TRBD1	NA	TRBV6-6	TRBJ1-5	CVSSFLGTGQPQHF	TGTGTCAGCAGCTTTCTAGGGACAGGGCAGCCCCAGCATTTT
TRBD2	NA	TRBV18	TRBJ2-2	CASSSSAGGNTGELFF	TGTGCCAGCTCATCGTCAGCGGGGGGCAACACCGGGGAGCTGTTTTTT
TRBD2	NA	TRBV6-5	TRBJ2-7	CASSGSSGRLYEQYF	TGTGCCAGCAGTGGATCTAGCGGGAGGCTCTACGAGCAGTACTTC
NA	NA	TRBV7-2	TRBJ1-6	CASSPRDSRNSPLHF	TGTGCCAGCAGCCCCAGGGATTCCCGCAATTCACCCCTCCACTTT
NA	NA	TRBV7-8	TRBJ1-1	CASSSRGVGGSEAFF	TGTGCCAGCAGCTCACGGGGGGTGGGAGGATCTGAAGCTTTCTTT
NA	NA	TRBV7-6	TRBJ1-4	CASSLGLGGEKLFF	TGTGCCAGCAGCCTAGGACTCGGTGGTGAAAAACTGTTTTTT
NA	NA	TRBV1	TRBJ1-4	CTSSQERGTGDGEKLFF	TGCACCAGCAGCCAAGAGAGGGGGACAGGGGACGGGGAAAAACTGTTTTTT
TRBD1	once	TRBV7-2	TRBJ2-2	CASSELPGQGIGELFF	TGTGCCAGCAGCGAATTGCCGGGACAGGGGATCGGGGAGCTGTTTTTT
NA	NA	TRBV6-1	TRBJ2-7	CASSEGDLKYEQYF	TGTGCCAGCAGTGAGGGGGATTTGAAGTACGAGCAGTACTTC
NA	NA	TRBV28	TRBJ1-5	CASSPPGQYSNQPQHF	TGTGCCAGCAGCCCACCGGGACAATATAGCAATCAGCCCCAGCATTTT
NA	NA	TRBV5-1	TRBJ1-2	CASSLEGGSNGYTF	TGCGCCAGCAGCTTGGAGGGGGGCAGCAATGGCTACACCTTC
NA	NA	TRBV10-3	TRBJ2-7	CAISESNTGAFVDEQYF	TGTGCCATCAGTGAGTCGAACACGGGGGCGTTTGTAGACGAGCAGTACTTC
NA	NA	TRBV20-1	TRBJ1-4	CSAKRGEKLFF	TGCAGTGCTAAAAGGGGTGAAAAACTGTTTTTT
TRBD1	NA	TRBV28	TRBJ2-7	CASRVAGTGGHEQYF	TGTGCCAGCAGGGTTGCCGGGACAGGGGGCCACGAGCAGTACTTC
NA	few	TRBV7-9	TRBJ1-1	CASSLEGEAEAFF	TGTGCCAGCAGCTTAGAGGGGGAAGCTGAAGCTTTCTTT
NA	NA	TRBV10-3	TRBJ1-2	CAISESTQLLYGYTF	TGTGCCATCAGTGAGTCGACCCAGCTTCTCTATGGCTACACCTTC
NA	few	TRBV11-2	TRBJ2-4	CASSLRALGSENIQYF	TGTGCCAGCAGCTTGCGGGCTTTAGGCTCCGAAAACATTCAGTACTTC
NA	NA	TRBV9	TRBJ1-1	CASSVEVGNTEAFF	TGTGCCAGCAGCGTAGAGGTCGGAAACACTGAAGCTTTCTTT
NA	NA	TRBV5-1	TRBJ2-1	CASSLGDYRYNEQFF	TGCGCCAGCAGCTTGGGAGACTACCGGTACAATGAGCAGTTCTTC
NA	NA	TRBV7-3	TRBJ2-7	CASSLTDGPSYEQYF	TGTGCCAGCAGCTTAACGGACGGCCCCTCCTACGAGCAGTACTTC
TRBD2	few	TRBV5-1	TRBJ2-7	CASSRTSGSYEQYF	TGCGCCAGCAGCCGGACTAGCGGTTCCTACGAGCAGTACTTC
NA	NA	TRBV9	TRBJ1-3	CASSGPRTAGNTIYF	TGTGCCAGCAGCGGCCCACGGACGGCTGGAAACACCATATATTTT
NA	once	TRBV4-2	TRBJ1-1	CASSQGRDTEAFF	TGTGCCAGCAGCCAAGGGAGAGACACTGAAGCTTTCTTT
TRBD2	NA	TRBV19	TRBJ2-1	CASSLIAGGSEQFF	TGTGCCAGTAGTCTCATAGCGGGAGGTAGTGAGCAGTTCTTC
TRBD1	NA	TRBV7-3	TRBJ2-3	CASSLMGTGQADTQYF	TGTGCCAGCAGCTTAATGGGGACAGGGCAGGCAGATACGCAGTATTTT
NA	NA	TRBV6-6	TRBJ2-3	CASADRVGGNTDTQYF	TGTGCCAGCGCCGACCGGGTGGGAGGAAACACAGATACGCAGTATTTT
TRBD1	NA	TRBV19	TRBJ1-6	CASTLFGQVGNSPLHF	TGTGCCAGTACCCTCTTCGGACAGGTCGGGAATTCACCCCTCCACTTT
NA	NA	TRBV7-9	TRBJ1-2	CASSFQQDGYTF	TGTGCCAGCAGCTTCCAACAAGATGGCTACACCTTC
TRBD1	NA	TRBV6-7	TRBJ1-2	CASSCPTGGLVGYTF	TGTGCCAGCAGTTGCCCGACAGGGGGCTTGGTAGGCTACACCTTC
NA	NA	TRBV10-1	TRBJ2-5	CASSEGGSGLGETQYF	TGCGCCAGCAGTGAAGGGGGTAGCGGCCTTGGAGAGACCCAGTACTTC
TRBD2	NA	TRBV7-2	TRBJ2-7	CASSPGWLAGGQRGYEQYF	TGTGCCAGCAGCCCCGGGTGGCTAGCGGGAGGGCAAAGGGGTTACGAGCAGTACTTC
TRBD1	NA	TRBV29-1	TRBJ2-5	CSVEPAGAGGGETQYF	TGCAGCGTTGAACCCGCAGGGGCAGGGGGCGGAGAGACCCAGTACTTC
NA	medium-sized	TRBV7-6	TRBJ2-5	CASSRGRQETQYF	TGTGCCAGCAGCCGGGGACGCCAAGAGACCCAGTACTTC
NA	NA	TRBV19	TRBJ1-5	CATQYGKGSGNQPQHF	TGTGCCACCCAGTACGGGAAGGGATCGGGCAATCAGCCCCAGCATTTT
TRBD2	NA	TRBV6-5	TRBJ2-7	CASSYSRESSYEQYF	TGTGCCAGCAGTTACTCGCGGGAGTCCTCCTACGAGCAGTACTTC
TRBD1	NA	TRBV23-1	TRBJ2-7	CASREEQGPGEQYF	TGCGCCAGCAGAGAGGAACAGGGGCCGGGGGAGCAGTACTTC
NA	NA	TRBV30	TRBJ2-7	CAWGRREQYF	TGTGCCTGGGGTCGGAGGGAGCAGTACTTC
TRBD1	few	TRBV30	TRBJ1-1	CAWSGYRGPMTEAFF	TGTGCCTGGAGTGGCTACAGGGGTCCGATGACTGAAGCTTTCTTT
TRBD2	NA	TRBV28	TRBJ2-7	CASSSRLAGYDEQYF	TGTGCCAGCAGTTCAAGACTAGCGGGATATGACGAGCAGTACTTC
TRBD1	few	TRBV7-2	TRBJ1-2	CASSSPLSQGARGYTF	TGTGCCAGCAGCTCCCCACTATCACAGGGGGCGAGGGGCTACACCTTC